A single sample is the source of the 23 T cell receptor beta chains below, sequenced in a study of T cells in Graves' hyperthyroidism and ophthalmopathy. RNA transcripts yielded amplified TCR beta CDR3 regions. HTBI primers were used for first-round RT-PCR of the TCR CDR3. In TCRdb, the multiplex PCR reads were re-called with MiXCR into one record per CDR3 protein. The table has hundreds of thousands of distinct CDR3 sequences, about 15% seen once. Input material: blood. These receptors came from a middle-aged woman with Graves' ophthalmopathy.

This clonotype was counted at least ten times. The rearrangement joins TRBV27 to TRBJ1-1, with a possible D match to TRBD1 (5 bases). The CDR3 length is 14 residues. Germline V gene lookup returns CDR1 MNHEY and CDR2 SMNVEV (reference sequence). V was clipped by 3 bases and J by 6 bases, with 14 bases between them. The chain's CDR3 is CASSFKGLISEAFF. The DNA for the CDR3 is TGTGCCAGCAGTTTTAAGGGGCTCATCTCTGAAGCTTTCTTT.

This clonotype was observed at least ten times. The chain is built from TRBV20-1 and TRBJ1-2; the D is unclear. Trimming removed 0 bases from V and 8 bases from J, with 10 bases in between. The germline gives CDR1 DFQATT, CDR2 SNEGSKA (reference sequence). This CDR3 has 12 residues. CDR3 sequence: CSARDLKEGYTF. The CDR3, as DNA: TGCAGTGCTAGAGATTTGAAAGAAGGCTACACCTTC.

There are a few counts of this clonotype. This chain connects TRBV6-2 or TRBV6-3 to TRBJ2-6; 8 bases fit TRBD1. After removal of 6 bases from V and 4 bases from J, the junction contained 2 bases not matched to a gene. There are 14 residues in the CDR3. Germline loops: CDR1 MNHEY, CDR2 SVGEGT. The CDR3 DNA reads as TGTGCCAGCAGGACAGGGGACGGGGCCAACGTCCTGACTTTC. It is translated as CASRTGDGANVLTF.

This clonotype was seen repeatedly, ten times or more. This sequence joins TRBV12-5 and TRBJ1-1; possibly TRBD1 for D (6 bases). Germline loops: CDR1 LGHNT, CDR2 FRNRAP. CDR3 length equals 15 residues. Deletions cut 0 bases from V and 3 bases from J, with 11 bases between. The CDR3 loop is CASGLVQGGHTEAFF. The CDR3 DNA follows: TGTGCTAGTGGTTTGGTACAGGGAGGTCACACTGAAGCTTTCTTT.

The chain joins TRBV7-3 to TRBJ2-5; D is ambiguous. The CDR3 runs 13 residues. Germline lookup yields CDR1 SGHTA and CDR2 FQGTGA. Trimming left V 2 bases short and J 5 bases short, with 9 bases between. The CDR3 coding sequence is TGTGCCAGCAGCTTATGGGATCGGGAGACCCAGTACTTC. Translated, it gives CASSLWDRETQYF.

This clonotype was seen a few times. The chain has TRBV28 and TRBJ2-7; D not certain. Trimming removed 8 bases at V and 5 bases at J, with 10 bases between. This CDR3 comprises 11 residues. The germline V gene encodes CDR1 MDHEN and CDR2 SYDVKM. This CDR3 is CASRTLHEQYF. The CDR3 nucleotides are TGTGCCAGCCGGACCCTCCACGAGCAGTACTTC.

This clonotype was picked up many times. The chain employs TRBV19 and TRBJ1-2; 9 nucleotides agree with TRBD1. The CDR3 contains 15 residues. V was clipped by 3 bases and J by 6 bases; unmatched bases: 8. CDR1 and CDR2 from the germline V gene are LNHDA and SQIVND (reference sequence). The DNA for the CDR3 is TGTGCCAGTAGTATGGTCCTGACAGGGGGTCATGGCTACACCTTC. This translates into CASSMVLTGGHGYTF.

CDR3 nucleotides: TGTGCCAGCTCACCATGGGTACGGGGGTACACTGAAGCTTTCTTT. Encoded protein: CASSPWVRGYTEAFF. V and J are TRBV18 and TRBJ1-1; TRBD1 might be the D (5 bases). The CDR3 is made up of 15 amino acids. The germline V gene has CDR1 KGHSH and CDR2 LQKENI. The V and J ends lost 2 bases and 3 bases respectively, with 13 bases between them. The full variable domain, rest sourced from reference TRBV18 and TRBJ1-1, is NAGVMQNPRHLVRRRGQEARLRCSPMKGHSHVYWYRQLPEEGLKFMVYLQKENIIDESGMPKERFSAEFPKEGPSILRIQQVVRGDSAAYFCASSPWVRGYTEAFFGQGTRLTVV.

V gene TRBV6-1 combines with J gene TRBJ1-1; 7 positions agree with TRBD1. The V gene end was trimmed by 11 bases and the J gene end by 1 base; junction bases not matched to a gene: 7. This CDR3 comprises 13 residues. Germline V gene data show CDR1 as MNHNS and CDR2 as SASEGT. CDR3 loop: CAGRQGENTEAFF. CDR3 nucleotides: TGTGCCGGAAGACAGGGCGAGAACACTGAAGCTTTCTTT.

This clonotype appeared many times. The CDR3 bases are TGTGCCAGCAGTTACTCTAGCGGGAGCTCACACGCCTACGAGCAGTACTTC. As protein: CASSYSSGSSHAYEQYF. The gene calls are TRBV6-5 and TRBJ2-7, with 9 nucleotides matching TRBD2. The CDR3 spans 17 residues. Germline values: CDR1 MNHEY, CDR2 SVGAGI. Unmatched junction bases numbered 8, after V lost 0 bases and J lost 2 bases.

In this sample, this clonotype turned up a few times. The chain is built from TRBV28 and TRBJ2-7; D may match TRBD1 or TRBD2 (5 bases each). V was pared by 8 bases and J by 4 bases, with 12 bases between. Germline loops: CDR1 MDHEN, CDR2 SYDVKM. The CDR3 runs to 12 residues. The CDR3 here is CASGEGRYEQYF. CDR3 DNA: TGTGCCAGCGGAGAGGGACGGTACGAGCAGTACTTC.

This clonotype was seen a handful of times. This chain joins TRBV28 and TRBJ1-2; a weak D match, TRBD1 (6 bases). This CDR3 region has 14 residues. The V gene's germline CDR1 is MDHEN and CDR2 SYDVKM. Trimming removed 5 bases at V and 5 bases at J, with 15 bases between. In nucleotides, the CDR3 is TGTGCCAGCAGTCTCCCGGGGGCGCAGTATGGCTACACCTTC. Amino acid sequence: CASSLPGAQYGYTF.

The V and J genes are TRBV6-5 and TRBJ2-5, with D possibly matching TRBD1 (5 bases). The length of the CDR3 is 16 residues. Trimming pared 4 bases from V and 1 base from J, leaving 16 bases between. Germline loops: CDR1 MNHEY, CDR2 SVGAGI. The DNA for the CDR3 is TGTGCCAGCAGTTCAATCCCCGGACACGGCCAAGAGACCCAGTACTTC. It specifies CASSSIPGHGQETQYF.

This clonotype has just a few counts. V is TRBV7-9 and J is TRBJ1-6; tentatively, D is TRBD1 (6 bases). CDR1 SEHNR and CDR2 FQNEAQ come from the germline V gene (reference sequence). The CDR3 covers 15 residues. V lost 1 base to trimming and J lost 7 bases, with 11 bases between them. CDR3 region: CASSLVLGQNSPLHF. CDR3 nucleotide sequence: TGTGCCAGCAGCTTAGTGTTGGGACAAAATTCACCCCTCCACTTT.

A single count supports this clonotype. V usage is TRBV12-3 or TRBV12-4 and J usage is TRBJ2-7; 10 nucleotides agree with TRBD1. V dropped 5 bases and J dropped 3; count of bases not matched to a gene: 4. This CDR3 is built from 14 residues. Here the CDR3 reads CASSGTGVGYEQYF. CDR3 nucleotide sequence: TGTGCCAGCAGTGGGACAGGGGTTGGCTACGAGCAGTACTTC.

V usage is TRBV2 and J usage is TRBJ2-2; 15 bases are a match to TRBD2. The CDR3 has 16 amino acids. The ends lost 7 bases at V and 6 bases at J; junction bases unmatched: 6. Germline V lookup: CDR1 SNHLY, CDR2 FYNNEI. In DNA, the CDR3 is TGTGCCAGCAAAGCATGGACTAGCGGGAGGGCCGGGGAGCTGTTTTTT. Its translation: CASKAWTSGRAGELFF.

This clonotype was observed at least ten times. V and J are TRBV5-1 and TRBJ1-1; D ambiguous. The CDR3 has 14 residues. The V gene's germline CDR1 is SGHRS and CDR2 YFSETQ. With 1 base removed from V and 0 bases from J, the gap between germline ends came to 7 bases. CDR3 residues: CASSLWVMNTEAFF. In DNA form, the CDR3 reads TGCGCCAGCAGCTTGTGGGTAATGAACACTGAAGCTTTCTTT.

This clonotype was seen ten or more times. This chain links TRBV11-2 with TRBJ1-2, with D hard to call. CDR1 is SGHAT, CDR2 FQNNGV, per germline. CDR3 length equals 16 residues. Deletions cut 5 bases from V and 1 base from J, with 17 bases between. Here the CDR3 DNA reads TGTGCCAGCAGCCAAATCCCGAACTTGTATAACTATGGCTACACCTTC. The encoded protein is CASSQIPNLYNYGYTF.

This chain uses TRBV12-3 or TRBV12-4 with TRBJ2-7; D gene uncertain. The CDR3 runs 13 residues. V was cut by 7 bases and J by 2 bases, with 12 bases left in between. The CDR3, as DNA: TGTGCCAGCACCAGAGGTGAGGCCTACGAGCAGTACTTC. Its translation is CASTRGEAYEQYF.

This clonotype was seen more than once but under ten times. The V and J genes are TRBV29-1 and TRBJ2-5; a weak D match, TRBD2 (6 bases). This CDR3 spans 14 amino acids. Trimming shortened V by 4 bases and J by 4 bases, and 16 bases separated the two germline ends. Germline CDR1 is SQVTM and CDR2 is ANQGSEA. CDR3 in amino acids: CSVGDWEEGETQYF. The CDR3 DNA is TGCAGCGTTGGGGACTGGGAGGAAGGAGAGACCCAGTACTTC.

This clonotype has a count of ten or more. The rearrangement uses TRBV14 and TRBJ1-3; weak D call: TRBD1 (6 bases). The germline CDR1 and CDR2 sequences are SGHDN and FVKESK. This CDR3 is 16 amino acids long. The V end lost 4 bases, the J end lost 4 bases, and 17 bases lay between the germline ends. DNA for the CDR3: TGTGCCAGCAGCCGGCTCGGGGGCCTTTCAGGAAACACCATATATTTT. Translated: CASSRLGGLSGNTIYF. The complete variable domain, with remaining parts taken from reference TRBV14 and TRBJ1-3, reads EAGVTQFPSHSVIEKGQTVTLRCDPISGHDNLYWYRRVMGKEIKFLLHFVKESKQDESGMPNNRFLAERTGGTYSTLKVQPAELEDSGVYFCASSRLGGLSGNTIYFGEGSWLTVV.

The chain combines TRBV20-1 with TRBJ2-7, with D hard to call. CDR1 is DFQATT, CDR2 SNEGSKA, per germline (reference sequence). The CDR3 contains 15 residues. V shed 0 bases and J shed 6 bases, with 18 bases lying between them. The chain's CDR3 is CSARDGLDPRGEQYF. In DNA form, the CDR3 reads TGCAGTGCTAGAGATGGGCTGGATCCCAGAGGCGAGCAGTACTTC.

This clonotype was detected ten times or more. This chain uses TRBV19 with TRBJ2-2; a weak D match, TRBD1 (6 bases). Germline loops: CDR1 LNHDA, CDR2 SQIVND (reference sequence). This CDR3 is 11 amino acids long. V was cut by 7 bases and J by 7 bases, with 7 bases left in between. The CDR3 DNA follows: TGTGCCAGTATAGGGGGCGGGGAGCTGTTTTTT. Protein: CASIGGGELFF. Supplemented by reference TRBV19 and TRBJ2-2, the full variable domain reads DGGITQSPKYLFRKEGQNVTLSCEQNLNHDAMYWYRQDPGQGLRLIYYSQIVNDFQKGDIAEGYSVSREKKESFPLTVTSAQKNPTAFYLCASIGGGELFFGEGSRLTVL.